The 23 T cell receptor beta chains reported below all come from one sample, sequenced in a study of Ad26.COV2.S vaccination and SARS-CoV-2 variants. The treatment is: around 19 received Ad26.COV2.S at low or high dose, single or two shots; a few received placebo; per-sample allocation not given. The samples date from day 63 after the first vaccine or placebo injection. Profiling relied on immunoSEQ multiplex PCR, and the TCRdb table lists in-frame clones only, not all of them. Seen here are 300,000 to 400,000 clones, about 86% observed once, and the top ten hold 1.9%. The specimen comprised peripheral blood, sampled in a trial of Ad26.COV2.S vaccine versus placebo. The receptors were sampled from a person aged 18-60 years who received the Ad26.COV2.S COVID-19 vaccine or a placebo.

This clone showed up just a few times. The chain has TRBV7-3 and TRBJ2-2; D remains unclear. The CDR3 covers 14 residues. The V gene lost 6 bases and the J gene lost 6 bases, with 14 bases spanning the gap. The V gene's germline CDR1 is SGHTA and CDR2 FQGTGA. CDR3 sequence reads: CASRVSGHAGELFF. The DNA of the CDR3 is TGTGCCAGCAGGGTTTCAGGTCATGCCGGGGAGCTGTTTTTT.

V gene TRBV7-8 combines with J gene TRBJ1-2, with TRBD1 as a possible D gene (5 bases). The CDR3 is 13 residues long. Germline lookup yields CDR1 SGHVS and CDR2 FQNEAQ. V lost 0 bases to trimming and J lost 3 bases, with 5 bases between them. The CDR3 bases are TGTGCCAGCAGCTTAGCAGGGGACTATGGCTACACCTTC. Translated: CASSLAGDYGYTF.

The chain couples TRBV7-2 to TRBJ1-1; a possible D gene is TRBD1 (6 bases). The V end was cut by 5 bases, the J end by 1 base, with 11 bases between. Germline values: CDR1 SGHTA, CDR2 FQGNSA. The CDR3 has 14 residues. The CDR3 bases are TGTGCCAGCAGCAACGACAGGAGGAACACTGAAGCTTTCTTT. Its protein is CASSNDRRNTEAFF.

The chain combines TRBV20-1 with TRBJ2-7; 7 bases are shared with TRBD1. Germline loops: CDR1 DFQATT, CDR2 SNEGSKA (reference sequence). V shed 3 bases and J 1 base; nucleotides not matched to a gene: 6. The CDR3 is 14 amino acids. The CDR3 spells CSASKGAQSYEQYF. CDR3 DNA sequence: TGCAGTGCTAGTAAGGGGGCCCAATCCTACGAGCAGTACTTC.

This rearrangement joins TRBV29-1 to TRBJ2-1; 7 bases fit TRBD2. Germline CDR1 SQVTM, CDR2 ANQGSEA. CDR3 length: 16 amino acids. The ends lost 3 bases at V and 3 bases at J; junction bases unmatched: 11. CDR3 in amino acids: CSVEGLLGLNYNEQFF. In nucleotides, the CDR3 is TGCAGCGTTGAGGGACTATTAGGGTTAAACTACAATGAGCAGTTCTTC.

J is TRBJ1-2 and V is TRBV25-1, with TRBD1 as a possible D gene (5 bases). V was trimmed by 8 bases and J by 3 bases, leaving 16 bases between them. This CDR3 is built from 14 residues. Germline V gene data show CDR1 as MGHDK and CDR2 as SYGVNS. CDR3 in amino acids: CASETADADYGYTF. For the CDR3, the DNA is TGTGCCAGCGAGACAGCCGACGCGGACTATGGCTACACCTTC.

This chain joins TRBV5-8 and TRBJ2-2; TRBD1 matches 9 bases. The CDR3 has 16 residues. Germline V gene lookup returns CDR1 SGHTS and CDR2 YDEGEE. The ends lost 2 bases at V and 6 bases at J; junction bases unmatched: 8. The CDR3 region is CASSFLGQGKAGELFF. CDR3 nucleotides: TGTGCCAGCAGCTTTCTTGGACAGGGGAAGGCCGGGGAGCTGTTTTTT.

The chain couples TRBV12-5 to TRBJ2-7, with 9 positions matching TRBD2. Trimming removed 8 bases from V and 0 bases from J; junction bases left unmatched: 5. CDR1 and CDR2 from the germline V gene are LGHNT and FRNRAP. The CDR3 contains 14 residues. The CDR3 sequence is CASSYSGSSYEQYF. CDR3 sequence (DNA): TGTGCTAGTAGCTATAGCGGGAGCTCCTACGAGCAGTACTTC.

The gene calls are TRBV7-2 and TRBJ1-6; tentatively, D is TRBD1 (5 bases). The CDR3 runs to 16 residues. V was shortened by 4 bases and J by 1 base, with 11 bases between the two germline ends. Germline V CDR1 and CDR2: SGHTA, FQGNSA. The CDR3 here is CASSYSAGSYNSPLHF. In DNA, the CDR3 is TGTGCCAGCAGCTACAGCGCAGGGTCCTATAATTCACCCCTCCACTTT.

The rearrangement uses TRBV7-2 and TRBJ1-6, with 9 bases matching TRBD1. CDR1 and CDR2 from the germline V gene are SGHTA and FQGNSA. The CDR3 spans 16 residues. Trimming took 5 bases from V and 12 from J; bases not matched to a gene: 14. CDR3 nucleotide sequence: TGTGCCAGCAGCGCTACTTCCGGACAGGGGAACGGACCCCTCCACTTT. Translation: CASSATSGQGNGPLHF.

V usage is TRBV3-1 (or the pseudogene TRBV3-2) and J usage is TRBJ1-3; D is undetermined. CDR3 length: 15 residues. Germline values: CDR1 LGHDT, CDR2 YNNKEL (reference sequence). Trimming took off 3 bases at V and 0 bases at J, with 9 bases between the two ends. The DNA for the CDR3 is TGTGCCAGCAGCCATGAACCTTCCTCTGGAAACACCATATATTTT. Translated: CASSHEPSSGNTIYF.

This clone was picked up a small number of times. This chain joins TRBV3-1 (or the pseudogene TRBV3-2) and TRBJ1-5; D perhaps matches TRBD1 (6 bases). CDR3 size: 18 residues. Germline V gene sequence: CDR1 LGHDT, CDR2 YNNKEL (reference sequence). V lost 0 bases, J lost 0 bases, and 15 bases lay in between. This chain's CDR3 is CASSQDPGGRSSNQPQHF. CDR3 DNA: TGTGCCAGCAGCCAAGATCCCGGGGGCAGGAGTAGCAATCAGCCCCAGCATTTT.

CDR3 loop: CASSRQGLGNTEAFF. CDR3 in DNA: TGTGCCAGTAGTAGACAGGGGCTTGGCAACACTGAAGCTTTCTTT. The V gene is TRBV19, the J gene TRBJ1-1, with TRBD1 matching over 8 bases. The CDR3 runs 15 residues. J gave up 2 bases and V 4 bases, and 6 bases lay outside the gene matches. Germline lookup yields CDR1 LNHDA and CDR2 SQIVND (reference sequence).

The CDR3 sequence is CASSSGTGGQYGYTF. The CDR3 DNA is TGTGCCAGCAGCTCGGGGACAGGGGGTCAGTATGGCTACACCTTC. The chain is built from TRBV5-4 and TRBJ1-2; 11 bases are a match to TRBD1. The CDR3 is 15 residues long. Trimming at V came to 3 bases and at J to 5 bases, leaving 6 bases not matched to a gene. Germline CDR1 reads SGHNT; CDR2 reads YYREEE (reference sequence).

This clone was picked up one time. This chain connects TRBV7-2 to TRBJ2-1; 15 bases map to TRBD2. The CDR3 runs to 16 residues. Looked up from germline, CDR1 is SGHTA and CDR2 is FQGNSA. With V trimmed by 5 bases and J by 9 bases, 8 bases remained unmatched. CDR3 DNA sequence: TGTGCCAGCAGCCAACAAGGACTAGCGGGGGGGAGTGAGCAGTTCTTC. This encodes CASSQQGLAGGSEQFF.

This clone was counted a single time. In the same sample, other DNA sequences code for this CDR3. The rearrangement links TRBV9 to TRBJ2-1; D gene ambiguous. V shed 0 bases and J shed 0 bases, with 7 bases lying between them. Germline V gene sequence: CDR1 SGDLS, CDR2 YYNGEE. This CDR3 region has 15 residues. The CDR3 DNA follows: TGTGCCAGCAGCGTAGGGGGTCTCTCCTACAATGAGCAGTTCTTC. This encodes CASSVGGLSYNEQFF.

This clone was found a few times. The rearrangement links TRBV30 to TRBJ1-3, with a weak D call TRBD1 (5 bases). Trimming cost V 0 bases and J 0 bases, with 12 bases left between them. The CDR3 is made up of 16 amino acids. Germline loops: CDR1 GTSNPN, CDR2 SVGIG (reference sequence). The CDR3 bases are TGTGCCTGGAGTGTGCTCTTAGGGGACTCTGGAAACACCATATATTTT. The encoded protein is CAWSVLLGDSGNTIYF. The whole variable domain, remainder taken from reference TRBV30 and TRBJ1-3, is SQTIHQWPATLVQPVGSPLSLECTVEGTSNPNLYWYRQAAGRGLQLLFYSVGIGQISSEVPQNLSASRPQDRQFILSSKKLLLSDSGFYLCAWSVLLGDSGNTIYFGEGSWLTVV.

V usage is TRBV18 and J usage is TRBJ2-6; 9 bases fit TRBD1. CDR3 size: 16 residues. J was trimmed by 2 bases and V by 2 bases; bases with no gene match: 1. In germline, CDR1 is KGHSH, CDR2 LQKENI. DNA of the CDR3: TGTGCCAGCTCACCAACAGGGGGCGCTGGGGCCAACGTCCTGACTTTC. Amino acids: CASSPTGGAGANVLTF.

The genes are TRBV10-2 and TRBJ1-2, with D possibly TRBD1 on 6 matching bases. Germline assignment: CDR1 WSHSY and CDR2 SAAADI. V was pared by 5 bases and J by 7 bases, with 17 bases between. The CDR3 has 14 residues. This CDR3 reads CASSWRGGSGGYTF. CDR3 nucleotides: TGCGCCAGCAGTTGGAGGGGGGGATCTGGTGGCTACACCTTC.

CDR3 sequence (DNA): TGTGCCAGCAGCCCCAGCGGCTTGGGGAACTATGGCTACACCTTC. Its translation is CASSPSGLGNYGYTF. The V gene is TRBV6-5, the J gene TRBJ1-2; no firm D call. The CDR3 runs 15 residues. CDR1 is MNHEY, CDR2 SVGAGI, per germline. Trimming pared 6 bases from V and 2 bases from J, leaving 16 bases between.

The chain uses TRBV19 and TRBJ2-7, with TRBD1 matching over 8 bases. V gave up 1 base and J gave up 2 bases; unmatched junction bases: 7. Germline V gives CDR1 LNHDA, CDR2 SQIVND (reference sequence). The CDR3 has 16 amino acids. The CDR3 DNA reads as TGTGCCAGTAGTATAGTGGCAGGGGGCGGCACCTACGAGCAGTACTTC. This sequence encodes CASSIVAGGGTYEQYF.

The count of this clone is one. The V gene is TRBV28, the J gene TRBJ1-4; D is unresolved. Between the trimmed V and J ends, which lost 2 bases and 12 bases, there was a span of 10 bases. From germline, CDR1 is MDHEN and CDR2 SYDVKM. The CDR3 has 12 residues. This CDR3 reads CASSLRRVELFF. Here the CDR3 DNA reads TGTGCCAGCAGTTTACGGCGGGTTGAACTGTTTTTT.

The DNA for the CDR3 is TGTGCCAGCAGCCTGGACAGGGGTCCAAAACGCTACGAGCAGTACTTC. It is translated as CASSLDRGPKRYEQYF. The chain recombines TRBV21-1 with TRBJ2-7; TRBD1 is the table's D call, not checked against the DNA. TRBV21-1 represents a pseudogene. This CDR3 contains 16 residues.